The entry below gives a single T cell receptor beta chain sequence along with its context. Its target is not known. Quantitative 5'-RACE with molecular barcodes generated TCR beta libraries. Each CDR3 protein is one row after TCRdb ran MiXCR on the 5' RACE reads. This sample has 350,000 to 450,000 distinct CDR3 sequences, with approximately 22% found just once. This sample is part of a study of CD8 T cells in ankylosing spondylitis. Study-level points and caveats: In reactive arthritis synovial fluid and blood, some motif variants had been reported before. A motif of eight highly homologous TCR beta variants was seen as apparently characteristic of ankylosing spondylitis blood. According to the report, clones linked to the disease were significantly enriched in matched synovial fluid samples taken from ankylosing spondylitis patients.

CDR3 length equals 17 residues. V trimming: 7 bases; J trimming: 3 bases; junction bases outside the gene matches: 14. Sequenced material: blood, either unsorted or a sorted T cell fraction (not recorded which). This chain joins TRBV12-3 or TRBV12-4 and TRBJ2-3; 9 bases match TRBD1. The sequence derives from a male donor with ankylosing spondylitis or in good health (not recorded which). This CDR3 reads CASTSPKGQGWTDTQYF. The CDR3 region has the DNA TGTGCCAGCACCTCTCCTAAGGGACAGGGCTGGACAGATACGCAGTATTTT.